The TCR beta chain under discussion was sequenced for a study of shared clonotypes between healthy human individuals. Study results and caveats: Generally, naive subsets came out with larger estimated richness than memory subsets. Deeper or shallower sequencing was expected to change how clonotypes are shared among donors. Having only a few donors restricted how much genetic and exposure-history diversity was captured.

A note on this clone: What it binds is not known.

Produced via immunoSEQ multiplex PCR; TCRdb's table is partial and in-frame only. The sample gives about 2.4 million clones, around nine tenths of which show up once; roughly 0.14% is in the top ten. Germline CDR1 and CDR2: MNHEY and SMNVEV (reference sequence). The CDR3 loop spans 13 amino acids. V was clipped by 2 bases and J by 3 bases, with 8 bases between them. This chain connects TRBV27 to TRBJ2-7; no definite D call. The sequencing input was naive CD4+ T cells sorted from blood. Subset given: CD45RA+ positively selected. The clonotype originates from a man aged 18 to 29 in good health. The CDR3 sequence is CASSLRLGYEQYF. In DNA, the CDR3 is TGTGCCAGCAGTTTACGCTTGGGCTACGAGCAGTACTTC.